The clone carrying this T cell receptor (beta chain) was seen a handful of times. Its antigen is not identified. This sample stems from a study of T-cell reconstitution after alpha-beta-depleted transplantation in children. Notes on the study in general: It was reported that alpha-beta T cells came from several hundred expanded graft clones (about two months after transplant). Several patients had high TCRbeta diversity at day 60; it came from surviving recipient T cells and thymic progenitors.

It was with unique molecular identifiers that the TCRbeta library was prepared. TCRdb re-derived calls from the PCR reads in MiXCR, one entry per CDR3 protein. The top ten clones hold roughly 9.8% of a sample with some 310,000 distinct CDR3 sequences, more than 20% of them seen once. Losses at the gene ends were 5 bases for V and 7 bases for J; bases not matched to a gene: 10. The CDR3 totals 16 residues. CDR1 and CDR2 (germline): MGHDK, SYGVNS. The rearrangement joins TRBV25-1 to TRBJ2-1, with 11 bases that match TRBD2. The origin of this receptor is a male patient between 5 and 17 years old who had a stem cell transplant for acute lymphoblastic leukemia, so the T cells may come from the graft donor. The source material was PBMCs, mostly from graft donor cells, sampled 180 days after TCRalphabeta/CD19-depleted stem cell transplant. CDR3 DNA sequence: TGTGCCAGCAGTCTGAGCCCTGGACTAGCGGGTAATGAGCAGTTCTTC. Translating gives CASSLSPGLAGNEQFF.